This T cell receptor beta chain came from a study of cytomegalovirus exposure and HLA in healthy donors. Across the study: Per a later analysis, the roughly 670 first-cohort and approximately 120 validation repertoires shared one platform.

The study's findings and limits: Reports showed the classifier diagnosing cytomegalovirus status with high specificity and sensitivity.

A word on this clone: Its antigen remains unknown.

Produced via immunoSEQ multiplex PCR; TCRdb's table is partial and in-frame only. The table lists tens of thousands of clones, approximately 96% of them singletons, with 0.85% to 1% in the top ten. The TCR was taken from a man between 18 and 29 years old in good health and CMV-seronegative. Sequencing used PBMCs.

CDR3 DNA: TGTGCCAGCAGCTTCGACAGCCTCTATGGCTACACCTTC. It translates to CASSFDSLYGYTF. This rearrangement joins TRBV6-1 to TRBJ1-2; a possible D gene is TRBD1 (5 bases). Germline CDR1 reads MNHNS; CDR2 reads SASEGT. There are 13 residues in the CDR3. Trimming pared 6 bases from V and 4 bases from J, leaving 12 bases between.